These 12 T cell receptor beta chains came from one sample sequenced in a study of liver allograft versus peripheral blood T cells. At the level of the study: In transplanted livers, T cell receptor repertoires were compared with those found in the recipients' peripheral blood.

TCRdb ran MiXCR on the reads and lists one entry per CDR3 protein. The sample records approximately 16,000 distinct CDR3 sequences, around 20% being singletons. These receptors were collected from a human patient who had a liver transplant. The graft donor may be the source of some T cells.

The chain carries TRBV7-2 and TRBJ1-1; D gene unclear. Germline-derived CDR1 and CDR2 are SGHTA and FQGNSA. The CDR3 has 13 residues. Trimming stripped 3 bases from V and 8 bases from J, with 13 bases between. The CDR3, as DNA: TGTGCCAGCAGCTTGGGGATTATCGAGGAAGCTTTCTTT. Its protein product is CASSLGIIEEAFF.

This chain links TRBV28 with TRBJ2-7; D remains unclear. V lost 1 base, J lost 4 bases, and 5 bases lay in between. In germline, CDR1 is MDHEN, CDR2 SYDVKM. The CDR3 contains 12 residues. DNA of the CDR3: TGTGCCAGCAGTTTATTCCGATACGAGCAGTACTTC. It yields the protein CASSLFRYEQYF.

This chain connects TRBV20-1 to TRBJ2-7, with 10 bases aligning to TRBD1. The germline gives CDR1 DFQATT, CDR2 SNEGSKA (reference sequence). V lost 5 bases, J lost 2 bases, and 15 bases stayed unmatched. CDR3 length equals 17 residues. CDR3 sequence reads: CSARGQGKDKVPYEQYF. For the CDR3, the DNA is TGCAGTGCTCGGGGACAGGGGAAGGATAAGGTTCCCTACGAGCAGTACTTC.

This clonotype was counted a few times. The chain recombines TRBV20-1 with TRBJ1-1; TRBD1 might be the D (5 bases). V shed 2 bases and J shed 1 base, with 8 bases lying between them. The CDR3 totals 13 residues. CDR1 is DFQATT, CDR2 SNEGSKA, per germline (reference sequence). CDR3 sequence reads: CSARTGGNTEAFF. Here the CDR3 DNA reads TGCAGTGCTAGAACAGGAGGGAACACTGAAGCTTTCTTT.

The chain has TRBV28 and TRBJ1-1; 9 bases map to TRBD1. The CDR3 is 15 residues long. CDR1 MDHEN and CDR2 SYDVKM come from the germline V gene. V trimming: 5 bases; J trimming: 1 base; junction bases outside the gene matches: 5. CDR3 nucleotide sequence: TGTGCCAGCAGTAGCGACAGGGGGGGGAACACTGAAGCTTTCTTT. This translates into CASSSDRGGNTEAFF.

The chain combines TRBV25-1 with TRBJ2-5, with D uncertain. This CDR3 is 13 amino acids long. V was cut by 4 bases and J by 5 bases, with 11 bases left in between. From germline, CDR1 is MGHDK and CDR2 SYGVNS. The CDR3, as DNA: TGTGCCAGCAGTGGACAAGGGATCGAGACCCAGTACTTC. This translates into CASSGQGIETQYF.

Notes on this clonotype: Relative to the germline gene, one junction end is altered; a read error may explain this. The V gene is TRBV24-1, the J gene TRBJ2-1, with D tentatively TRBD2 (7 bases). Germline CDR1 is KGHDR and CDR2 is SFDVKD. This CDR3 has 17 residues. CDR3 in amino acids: CATSDFILGGPYNDQFF. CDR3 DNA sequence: TGTGCCACCAGTGACTTTATACTCGGGGGGCCGTACAATGACCAGTTCTTC.

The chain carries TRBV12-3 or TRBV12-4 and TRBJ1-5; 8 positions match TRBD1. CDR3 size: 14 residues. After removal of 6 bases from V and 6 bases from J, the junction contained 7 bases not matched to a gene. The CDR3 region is CASSQTGVGQPQHF. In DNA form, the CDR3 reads TGTGCCAGCAGCCAGACAGGGGTGGGTCAGCCCCAGCATTTT.

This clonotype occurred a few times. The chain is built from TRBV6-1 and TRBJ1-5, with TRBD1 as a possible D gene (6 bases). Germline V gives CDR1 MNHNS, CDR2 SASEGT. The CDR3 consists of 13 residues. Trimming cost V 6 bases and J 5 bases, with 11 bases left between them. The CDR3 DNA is TGTGCCAGCAGATTCAAGGGGGATCAGCCCCAGCATTTT. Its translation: CASRFKGDQPQHF.

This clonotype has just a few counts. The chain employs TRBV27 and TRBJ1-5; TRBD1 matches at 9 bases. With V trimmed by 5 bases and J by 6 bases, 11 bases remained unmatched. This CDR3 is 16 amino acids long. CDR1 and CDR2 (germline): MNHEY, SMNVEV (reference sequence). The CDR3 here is CASSPRTGVMGQPQHF. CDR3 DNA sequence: TGTGCCAGCAGTCCTCGGACAGGGGTTATGGGTCAGCCCCAGCATTTT.

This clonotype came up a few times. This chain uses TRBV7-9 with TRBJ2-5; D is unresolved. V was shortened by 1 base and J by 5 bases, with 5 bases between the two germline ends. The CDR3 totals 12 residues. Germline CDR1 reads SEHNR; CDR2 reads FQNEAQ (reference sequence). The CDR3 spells CASSLVSETQYF. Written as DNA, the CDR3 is TGTGCCAGCAGCTTAGTATCGGAGACCCAGTACTTC. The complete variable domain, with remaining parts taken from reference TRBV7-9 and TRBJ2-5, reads DTGVSQNPRHKITKRGQNVTFRCDPISEHNRLYWYRQTLGQGPEFLTYFQNEAQLEKSRLLSDRFSAERPKGSFSTLEIQRTEQGDSAMYLCASSLVSETQYFGPGTRLLVL.

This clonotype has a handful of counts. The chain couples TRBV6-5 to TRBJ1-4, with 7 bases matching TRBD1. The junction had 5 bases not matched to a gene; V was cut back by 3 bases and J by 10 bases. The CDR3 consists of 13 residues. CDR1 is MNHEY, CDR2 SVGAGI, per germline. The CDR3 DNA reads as TGTGCCAGCAGTTATAGACAGGGAGGAAAACTGTTTTTT. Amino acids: CASSYRQGGKLFF.